The clone carrying this TCR beta chain was observed a handful of times. Antigen unknown. Receiving focal radiation plus CTLA-4 blockade with ipilimumab were patients who had chemo-refractory metastatic non-small-cell lung cancer. Sequencing was performed with immunoSEQ multiplex PCR; in TCRdb, only in-frame clones are kept and a portion is missing. Counted here are nearly 110,000 clones, roughly 84% occurring once; the ten biggest clones make up 2% to 3%. The sample is drawn from a study of radiotherapy plus CTLA-4 blockade in lung cancer. Regarding the study as a whole: After treatment with radiotherapy plus ipilimumab, TCR clones that came from the tumor expanded in blood.

Trimming cost V 10 bases and J 0 bases, with 7 bases left between them. Germline lookup yields CDR1 MNHEY and CDR2 SMNVEV (reference sequence). This CDR3 region has 12 residues. The chain employs TRBV27 and TRBJ2-1, with D possibly matching TRBD2 (6 bases). The sequence was obtained from a human donor with non-small cell lung cancer that progressed on radiotherapy plus ipilimumab. Some clones in this sample may be carry-over from other donors' samples. Specimen: peripheral blood, collected from a patient treated with radiotherapy plus ipilimumab. CDR3 loop: CATTSSYNEQFF. The CDR3 nucleotides are TGTGCCACGACTAGCTCCTACAATGAGCAGTTCTTC.